Listed below are T cell receptor beta chains from one sample, sequenced in a study of T cell repertoires in cytomegalovirus infection. Their antigen targets remain unknown. A single record per CDR3 protein comes from TCRdb applying MiXCR to the reads. The table records 700,000 to 950,000 distinct CDR3 sequences, 30% to 35% of them present only once. The sample was cultured CD8+ T cells from PBMCs, taken from culture after CMV antigen stimulation. These receptors came from a human donor in good health (CMV status not recorded). Some clones in this sample may be carry-over from other donors' samples. CDR3s include the opening cysteine and the closing phenylalanine or tryptophan. A D gene is named only where the DNA matches it firmly. Rows give clone size only sometimes, using once, few, many, or a class for an expanded clone.

V gene	D gene	J gene	clone size	CDR3 protein	CDR3 DNA
TRBV5-1	TRBD2	TRBJ2-3	NA	CASSLASGGASDTQYF	TGCGCCAGCAGCCTTGCTAGCGGGGGGGCCTCAGATACGCAGTATTTT
TRBV6-5	NA	TRBJ1-2	NA	CASSQENNYGYTF	TGTGCCAGCAGTCAGGAAAATAACTATGGCTACACCTTC
TRBV6-5	TRBD1	TRBJ2-2	few	CASSTWDSTGELF	TGTGCCAGCAGTACATGGGACAGCACCGGGGAGCTGTTT
TRBV7-3	TRBD1	TRBJ1-1	few	CASSFPSQGAGYTEAFF	TGTGCCAGCAGCTTTCCCTCGCAGGGGGCAGGGTACACTGAAGCTTTCTTT
TRBV5-4	NA	TRBJ1-2	few	CASSFEPERIYGYTF	TGTGCCAGCAGCTTTGAACCAGAAAGGATCTATGGCTACACCTTC
TRBV6-1	NA	TRBJ2-3	NA	CASQAPADTQYF	TGTGCTTCGCAGGCCCCGGCAGATACGCAGTATTTT
TRBV4-1	TRBD1	TRBJ2-2	few	CASSQVRDRGGRNTGELFF	TGCGCCAGCAGCCAAGTGCGGGACAGGGGTGGACGGAACACCGGGGAGCTGTTTTTT
TRBV28	TRBD1	TRBJ2-1	few	CASSRGQTSSYNEQFF	TGTGCCAGCAGCCGGGGACAGACCAGCTCCTACAATGAGCAGTTCTTC
TRBV14	NA	TRBJ1-2	few	CASSQGSRANYGYTF	TGTGCCAGCAGCCAAGGGTCCAGGGCTAACTATGGCTACACCTTC
TRBV28	NA	TRBJ2-1	NA	CASSPQGSEQFF	TGTGCCAGCAGTCCCCAGGGAAGTGAGCAGTTCTTC
TRBV5-4	TRBD2	TRBJ2-1	many	CASSETSGGYNEQFF	TGTGCCAGCAGCGAAACTAGCGGGGGTTACAATGAGCAGTTCTTC
TRBV7-9	NA	TRBJ1-2	few	CASHAAQGGYTF	TGTGCCAGCCACGCAGCCCAGGGGGGCTACACCTTC
TRBV7-2	TRBD1	TRBJ1-6	many	CASSLGQDSSYNSPLHF	TGTGCCAGCAGCTTGGGACAGGACAGCTCCTATAATTCACCCCTCCACTTT
TRBV4-1	TRBD1	TRBJ2-1	NA	CASSQDVLPGQGVSSSYNEQFF	TGCGCCAGCAGCCAAGACGTACTCCCGGGACAGGGGGTTTCCAGCTCCTACAATGAGCAGTTCTTC
TRBV7-6	NA	TRBJ2-2	NA	CASTLPTGELFF	TGTGCCAGCACCCTCCCCACCGGGGAGCTGTTTTTT
TRBV6-2/TRBV6-3	TRBD2	TRBJ2-1	few	CASSYSLGRGNNEQFF	TGTGCCAGCAGTTACTCGCTCGGGAGGGGGAACAATGAGCAGTTCTTC
TRBV7-9	NA	TRBJ2-3	many	CASSFLAELTDTQYF	TGTGCCAGCAGCTTCTTAGCAGAACTGACAGATACGCAGTATTTT
TRBV2	NA	TRBJ1-1	NA	CASSGYRELSTEAFF	TGTGCCAGCAGTGGCTACAGGGAACTGAGCACTGAAGCTTTCTTT
TRBV7-9	NA	TRBJ2-2	NA	CASSRSSVGGTGELFF	TGTGCCAGCAGCCGGAGCTCAGTTGGGGGCACCGGGGAGCTGTTTTTT
TRBV27	NA	TRBJ1-1	NA	CASSFSVNTEAFF	TGTGCCAGCAGTTTCTCGGTGAACACTGAAGCTTTCTTT
TRBV20-1	NA	TRBJ2-1	NA	CSARDVYTTVNEQFF	TGCAGTGCTAGAGACGTATATACCACGGTTAATGAGCAGTTCTTC
TRBV19	NA	TRBJ2-7	NA	CASSAEDRAYEQYF	TGTGCCAGTAGTGCGGAAGACAGAGCCTACGAGCAGTACTTC
TRBV5-4	TRBD2	TRBJ2-1	few	CASSSGLAGGPYEQFF	TGTGCCAGCAGCTCGGGACTAGCGGGGGGGCCATATGAGCAGTTCTTC
TRBV19	TRBD1	TRBJ2-7	NA	CASSTPTGAHSYEQYF	TGTGCCAGTAGCACCCCGACAGGGGCCCACTCCTACGAGCAGTACTTC
TRBV7-2	NA	TRBJ2-1	few	CASSFSPHNEQFF	TGTGCCAGCAGCTTCTCCCCCCACAATGAGCAGTTCTTC
TRBV7-4	TRBD1	TRBJ2-5	NA	CASSTTGTGVGETQYF	TGTGCCAGCAGCACAACCGGGACAGGGGTTGGAGAGACCCAGTACTTC
TRBV20-1	TRBD2	TRBJ2-2	NA	CSVLSLRLAVNTGELFF	TGCAGTGTCCTCTCCTTGAGGCTAGCGGTGAACACCGGGGAGCTGTTTTTT
TRBV7-6	TRBD2	TRBJ2-1	few	CASSLVGEGNEQFF	TGTGCCAGCAGCCTCGTGGGGGAGGGAAATGAGCAGTTCTTC
TRBV7-6	TRBD2	TRBJ2-5	NA	CASSLAMASGAQETQYF	TGTGCCAGCAGCTTAGCAATGGCTAGCGGGGCCCAAGAGACCCAGTACTTC
TRBV4-1	NA	TRBJ2-1	NA	CASGQDWQYNEQFF	TGCGCCAGCGGCCAAGATTGGCAGTACAATGAGCAGTTCTTC
TRBV7-3	TRBD2	TRBJ2-3	NA	CASSSSLAGVTDTQYF	TGTGCCAGCAGCTCCTCGCTAGCGGGGGTCACAGATACGCAGTATTTT
TRBV5-4	TRBD2	TRBJ2-1	many	CASSLGAGASYNEQFF	TGTGCCAGCAGCTTGGGAGCGGGGGCTTCCTACAATGAGCAGTTCTTC
TRBV27	NA	TRBJ1-6	NA	CASSPLTAYNSPLHF	TGTGCCAGCAGTCCTCTGACAGCATATAATTCACCCCTCCACTTT
TRBV6-2/TRBV6-3	NA	TRBJ1-1	NA	CASREFVNTEAFF	TGTGCCAGCAGGGAGTTCGTGAACACTGAAGCTTTCTTT
TRBV7-9	NA	TRBJ2-7	NA	CASSGPVSYEQYF	TGTGCCAGCAGTGGCCCCGTGTCCTACGAGCAGTACTTC
TRBV27	NA	TRBJ2-1	few	CASSLGPPQEQFF	TGTGCCAGCAGTCTAGGACCCCCTCAGGAGCAGTTCTTC
TRBV7-2	TRBD1	TRBJ1-1	few	CASSKNPGGQAFF	TGTGCCAGCAGTAAAAATCCAGGGGGCCAAGCTTTCTTT
TRBV2	TRBD1	TRBJ1-2	few	CASSETGARGGYTF	TGTGCCAGCAGTGAGACAGGGGCAAGGGGTGGCTACACCTTC
TRBV24-1	TRBD1	TRBJ1-5	NA	CATSAGQGINQPQHF	TGTGCCACCAGTGCCGGACAGGGTATCAATCAGCCCCAGCATTTT
TRBV6-1	NA	TRBJ2-7	NA	CASGVLKVQNYEQYF	TGTGCCAGCGGGGTTTTAAAGGTACAAAACTACGAGCAGTACTTC
TRBV6-5	NA	TRBJ2-5	NA	CASSRAPQETQYF	TGTGCCAGCAGTCGGGCTCCACAAGAGACCCAGTACTTC
TRBV20-1	NA	TRBJ2-7	few	CSARDLYSYEQYF	TGCAGTGCTAGGGATCTATACTCCTACGAGCAGTACTTC